This TCR beta chain emerged from a study of control samples from healthy donors and cancer patients. Clones were sequenced by immunoSEQ multiplex PCR, and TCRdb holds only the in-frame ones, with some missing. The sample shows 150,000 or so clones, approximately 90% of them seen only once. This receptor was taken from a man aged 30 to 39 in good health. The sequenced sample consisted of blood.

The CDR3 sequence is CASSTLRASSYNEQFF. In DNA, the CDR3 is TGTGCCAGCAGCACCCTTCGGGCCAGCTCCTACAATGAGCAGTTCTTC. The V and J genes are TRBV14 and TRBJ2-1; D is unclear. The CDR3 has 16 residues. V shed 5 bases and J shed 0 bases, with 14 bases lying between them. Germline CDR1 is SGHDN and CDR2 is FVKESK. Variable domain in full (rest from reference TRBV14 and TRBJ2-1): EAGVTQFPSHSVIEKGQTVTLRCDPISGHDNLYWYRRVMGKEIKFLLHFVKESKQDESGMPNNRFLAERTGGTYSTLKVQPAELEDSGVYFCASSTLRASSYNEQFFGPGTRLTVL.